What follows are 5 T cell receptor beta chains derived from one specimen sequenced in a study of blood T cells in healthy people across ages. Sample-barcoded 5' priming and a J-beta primer mix drove a second PCR of roughly 7 to 11 cycles. TCRdb passed the 5' RACE reads through MiXCR, listing each CDR3 protein once. The sample lists about 620,000 distinct CDR3 sequences, over 40% occurring once. Sequencing was performed on blood. The receptors derive from a woman older than 75 in good health.

Ten or more counts support this clonotype. J is TRBJ2-5 and V is TRBV28; 7 nucleotides agree with TRBD2. The V segment lost 5 bases and the J segment 1 base; nucleotides outside the gene matches: 7. The CDR3 length is 15 residues. The germline gives CDR1 MDHEN, CDR2 SYDVKM. CDR3 DNA: TGTGCCAGCAGTCTCGAAGCGGGGATCCAAGAGACCCAGTACTTC. As protein: CASSLEAGIQETQYF.

This clonotype appeared many times. The chain employs TRBV5-1 and TRBJ2-1, with TRBD1 matching 7 bases. V was clipped by 0 bases and J by 5 bases; unmatched bases: 5. In germline, CDR1 is SGHRS, CDR2 YFSETQ. CDR3 size: 15 residues. CDR3 DNA: TGCGCCAGCAGCTTGGTAGGGACAGCAGACAATGAGCAGTTCTTC. It translates to CASSLVGTADNEQFF.

This chain uses TRBV7-9 with TRBJ2-3, with 9 bases lining up with TRBD2. Germline V gene lookup returns CDR1 SEHNR and CDR2 FQNEAQ (reference sequence). J was trimmed by 7 bases and V by 0 bases; bases with no gene match: 8. The CDR3 runs to 16 residues. CDR3 coding DNA: TGTGCCAGCAGCTTAGCGAGCGGGGGGCATCCATATACGCAGTATTTT. This gives the protein CASSLASGGHPYTQYF.

The chain uses TRBV29-1 and TRBJ2-4; D might be TRBD1 or TRBD2, each matching 5 bases. The CDR3 has 14 amino acids. Per germline, CDR1 SQVTM and CDR2 ANQGSEA. The germline V and J ends were trimmed by 1 base and 7 bases, with 14 bases remaining between them. Here the CDR3 reads CSVEGRGRRNIQYF. As DNA, the CDR3 is TGCAGCGTTGAAGGTCGGGGACGTCGCAACATTCAGTACTTC.

The chain joins TRBV12-3 or TRBV12-4 to TRBJ1-2; the match to TRBD1 covers 7 bases. This CDR3 is built from 12 residues. Trimming at V came to 4 bases and at J to 6 bases, leaving 2 bases not matched to a gene. DNA for the CDR3: TGTGCCAGCAGTTCAACAGGGGATGGCTACACCTTC. This encodes CASSSTGDGYTF.